These 24 T cell receptor beta chains came from one sample sequenced in a study of CD4 T cells in relation to SARS-CoV-2 and coronaviruses (dated by TCRdb to about 2021). The protocol used for the library was the immunoSEQ multiplex PCR assay. The source is immuneACCESS, and TCRdb retained only in-frame sequences with V and J called. Part of the clones is not carried over; for the studies checked, unresolved V genes explain less than half of this, and the remainder is unexplained. Present in this sample are 10,000 or so clones, more than 75% of which were seen just once. The ten top clones hold 2% to 2.5% of the sample. The sequenced sample consisted of naive CD4+ T cells from PBMCs. The cell subset or site label, as the study defines it: naive CD4+ T cells isolated by negative enrichment. The receptors shown here come from an adult with COVID-19.

The CDR3 bases are TGTGCCAGCAGCTCGGGGGGGCGGAACTATAATGAAAAACTGTTTTTT. Protein product: CASSSGGRNYNEKLFF. The chain couples TRBV11-3 to TRBJ1-4; a weak D match, TRBD1 (6 bases). V lost 4 bases to trimming and J lost 4 bases, with 16 bases between them. From germline, CDR1 is SGHNT and CDR2 YENEEA. The CDR3 is made up of 16 amino acids.

The gene calls are TRBV18 and TRBJ2-3, with 11 bases matching TRBD1. The CDR3 extends over 17 amino acids. The germline gives CDR1 KGHSH, CDR2 LQKENI. With 1 base clipped from V and 2 bases from J, the junction kept 5 bases outside the gene matches. The CDR3 spells CASSPQGQGVTTDTQYF. CDR3 bases: TGTGCCAGCTCACCACAGGGACAGGGGGTAACCACAGATACGCAGTATTTT.

This clone was counted a single time. This rearrangement joins TRBV12-3 or TRBV12-4 to TRBJ2-7, with D perhaps being TRBD1 or TRBD2 (5 bases each). The CDR3 spans 13 residues. With 5 bases removed from V and 7 bases from J, the gap between germline ends came to 15 bases. The CDR3: CASSTTVTREQYF. CDR3 DNA sequence: TGTGCCAGCAGTACGACAGTCACTAGGGAGCAGTACTTC.

The CDR3 loop reads CSIRQGGLNEQFF. CDR3 DNA: TGCAGCATCCGACAGGGCGGCCTCAATGAGCAGTTCTTC. This chain connects TRBV29-1 to TRBJ2-1; 7 positions match TRBD1. Germline V CDR1 and CDR2: SQVTM, ANQGSEA. This CDR3 has 13 residues. The V gene end was trimmed by 8 bases and the J gene end by 6 bases; junction bases not matched to a gene: 10.

The V and J genes are TRBV2 and TRBJ1-1, with a weak D call TRBD1 (5 bases). Germline-derived CDR1 and CDR2 are SNHLY and FYNNEI. This CDR3 comprises 13 residues. V lost 8 bases and J 4 bases, leaving 14 bases between the germline ends. CDR3 nucleotides: TGTGCCAGCGCCTGGGCGGGGACCACTGAAGCTTTCTTT. Translated, it gives CASAWAGTTEAFF.

The chain combines TRBV6-5 with TRBJ1-2; D call uncertain. CDR3 size: 14 residues. The germline V gene has CDR1 MNHEY and CDR2 SVGAGI. V lost 4 bases to trimming and J lost 6 bases, with 15 bases between them. CDR3 DNA sequence: TGTGCCAGCAGTTCCCCAAGCGGGCATCATGGCTACACCTTC. Translation: CASSSPSGHHGYTF.

This clone was seen once. The gene calls are TRBV9 and TRBJ2-7; no definite D call. V was trimmed by 4 bases and J by 6 bases, leaving 5 bases between them. The CDR3 covers 10 residues. Germline CDR1 SGDLS, CDR2 YYNGEE. CDR3 sequence reads: CASSRVEQYF. CDR3 coding DNA: TGTGCCAGCAGCAGGGTCGAGCAGTACTTC.

J is TRBJ1-2 and V is TRBV21-1. TRBV21-1 is annotated as a pseudogene. This CDR3 region has 14 residues. This CDR3 is CASSPTLGRPGYTF. DNA of the CDR3: TGTGCCAGCAGCCCAACCCTCGGGAGACCCGGCTACACCTTC.

This chain uses TRBV11-2 with TRBJ2-5; no clear D. Germline CDR1 reads SGHAT; CDR2 reads FQNNGV. The CDR3 is made up of 12 amino acids. The germline V and J ends were trimmed by 3 bases and 5 bases, with 7 bases remaining between them. As DNA, the CDR3 is TGTGCCAGCAGCTTTAGGGCTGAGACCCAGTACTTC. Encoded protein: CASSFRAETQYF.

Comments on this clone: The germline gene is not matched at one end of the junction; a read error may be the cause. The chain joins TRBV27 to TRBJ2-5; 11 positions agree with TRBD2. The CDR3 contains 15 residues. Germline CDR1 MNHEY, CDR2 SMNVEV (reference sequence). CDR3 residues: CASNLAGGPVETQYF. Written as DNA, the CDR3 is TGTGCCAGCAATTTAGCGGGGGGGCCTGTAGAGACCCAGTACTTC.

V is TRBV27 and J is TRBJ1-1; D may be TRBD1 (5 bases). Germline lookup yields CDR1 MNHEY and CDR2 SMNVEV (reference sequence). Deletions cut 4 bases from V and 4 bases from J, with 10 bases between. The CDR3 has 13 amino acids. This chain's CDR3 is CASSYSGTTEAFF. CDR3 bases: TGTGCCAGCAGTTACTCAGGGACCACTGAAGCTTTCTTT.

The V gene is TRBV5-1, the J gene TRBJ2-5; D remains ambiguous. Germline CDR1 SGHRS, CDR2 YFSETQ. V gave up 5 bases and J gave up 5 bases, with 7 bases separating them. This CDR3 contains 11 residues. CDR3 protein: CASRGFETQYF. In DNA form, the CDR3 reads TGCGCCAGCAGGGGGTTCGAGACCCAGTACTTC. Variable domain in full (rest from reference TRBV5-1 and TRBJ2-5): KAGVTQTPRYLIKTRGQQVTLSCSPISGHRSVSWYQQTPGQGLQFLFEYFSETQRNKGNFPGRFSGRQFSNSRSEMNVSTLELGDSALYLCASRGFETQYFGPGTRLLVL.

J is TRBJ2-3 and V is TRBV7-3; 11 bases line up with TRBD2. The CDR3 is 17 amino acids. The J segment lost 4 bases and the V segment lost 5 bases, leaving 11 bases of the junction unmatched. CDR1 is SGHTA and CDR2 is FQGTGA in the germline V gene. The CDR3 DNA follows: TGTGCCAGCAGCCCAGGGGGTAGCGGGGGGGCCGCAGATACGCAGTATTTT. Its translation: CASSPGGSGGAADTQYF.

The rearrangement links TRBV5-1 to TRBJ2-5, with 8 positions matching TRBD2. V lost 0 bases to trimming and J lost 5 bases; unmatched junction nucleotides: 6. CDR1 is SGHRS, CDR2 YFSETQ, per germline. The CDR3 is made up of 15 amino acids. The CDR3 loop reads CASSLAGGAGETQYF. As DNA, the CDR3 is TGCGCCAGCAGCTTGGCGGGGGGGGCCGGGGAGACCCAGTACTTC.

The chain carries TRBV11-3 and TRBJ2-1; TRBD2 aligns across 14 bases. V dropped 5 bases and J dropped 7; count of bases not matched to a gene: 7. Germline V gives CDR1 SGHNT, CDR2 YENEEA. The CDR3 covers 16 residues. CDR3 sequence reads: CASSTGTSGGRNEQFF. CDR3 nucleotide sequence: TGTGCCAGCAGCACGGGGACTAGCGGGGGACGTAATGAGCAGTTCTTC.

The genes are TRBV4-1 and TRBJ1-2; a possible D gene is TRBD1 (6 bases). Germline loops: CDR1 MGHRA, CDR2 YSYEKL. V was shortened by 8 bases and J by 4 bases, with 8 bases between the two germline ends. CDR3 length: 11 amino acids. The CDR3 region is CASRQAYGYTF. The DNA for the CDR3 is TGCGCCAGCCGACAGGCCTATGGCTACACCTTC.

The chain joins TRBV18 to TRBJ2-2, with D tentatively TRBD1 or TRBD2 (5 bases each). Per germline, CDR1 KGHSH and CDR2 LQKENI. With 6 bases removed from V and 6 bases from J, the gap between germline ends came to 23 bases. The CDR3 runs 17 residues. The CDR3 coding sequence is TGTGCCAGCTCCGTAACTCAGGGACCCCGGGGCGCCGGGGAGCTGTTTTTT. This sequence encodes CASSVTQGPRGAGELFF.

The chain uses TRBV14 and TRBJ1-1, with D possibly being TRBD1 (5 bases). The CDR3 is made up of 13 amino acids. V was clipped by 0 bases and J by 5 bases, with 7 bases between them. Looked up from germline, CDR1 is SGHDN and CDR2 is FVKESK. The CDR3 here is CASSQDRGTEAFF. The CDR3 nucleotides are TGTGCCAGCAGCCAAGATCGGGGGACTGAAGCTTTCTTT.

The rearrangement joins TRBV6-5 to TRBJ2-5; 12 bases fit TRBD1. The J segment lost 5 bases and the V segment lost 8 bases, leaving 9 bases of the junction unmatched. Germline values: CDR1 MNHEY, CDR2 SVGAGI. This CDR3 has 15 residues. CDR3 sequence: CASRRGTGGFETQYF. Here the CDR3 DNA reads TGTGCCAGCCGGCGGGGGACAGGGGGCTTTGAGACCCAGTACTTC.

The chain has TRBV6-5 and TRBJ1-1; D not certain. The CDR3 consists of 15 residues. The V end lost 0 bases, the J end lost 1 base, and 9 bases lay between the germline ends. Per germline, CDR1 MNHEY and CDR2 SVGAGI. Written as DNA, the CDR3 is TGTGCCAGCAGTTACTCGTTAACCCAGAACACTGAAGCTTTCTTT. Encoded protein: CASSYSLTQNTEAFF.

J is TRBJ1-3 and V is TRBV5-1; 8 positions match TRBD1. V shed 0 bases, J shed 4 bases, and the junction held 0 bases outside the gene matches. The CDR3 is 14 amino acids. CDR1 is SGHRS, CDR2 YFSETQ, per germline. As DNA, the CDR3 is TGCGCCAGCAGCTTGGGACAGGGGGGAAACACCATATATTTT. This codes for CASSLGQGGNTIYF.

In its sample, this clone was seen once. V is TRBV6-6 and J is TRBJ1-2; 11 positions agree with TRBD1. This CDR3 spans 13 amino acids. The V segment lost 7 bases and the J segment 9 bases; nucleotides outside the gene matches: 7. The germline V gene encodes CDR1 MNHNY and CDR2 SVGAGI (reference sequence). CDR3 protein: CASTGQGAASYTF. The CDR3 DNA reads as TGTGCCAGCACCGGACAGGGGGCGGCTAGCTACACCTTC.

The gene calls are TRBV9 and TRBJ2-5; 8 bases line up with TRBD1. Germline-derived CDR1 and CDR2 are SGDLS and YYNGEE. The CDR3 contains 15 residues. J lost 1 base, V lost 3 bases, and 5 bases had no gene match. The CDR3 bases are TGTGCCAGCAGCGCCGGGGACAGGACCCAAGAGACCCAGTACTTC. It yields the protein CASSAGDRTQETQYF.

The chain couples TRBV25-1 to TRBJ2-7; no definite D call. Germline CDR1 MGHDK, CDR2 SYGVNS. V was clipped by 1 base and J by 3 bases, with 7 bases between them. The CDR3 is made up of 13 amino acids. DNA of the CDR3: TGTGCCAGCAGTGAATCATCCGTCTACGAGCAGTACTTC. Translated: CASSESSVYEQYF.